The sequence of this T cell receptor (beta chain) was determined in a study of shared clonotypes between healthy human individuals. Whole-study context: The donors, two women and three men, were aged 18 to 49.

The germline V and J ends were trimmed by 1 base and 9 bases, with 13 bases remaining between them. Germline CDR1 reads MRHNA; CDR2 reads SNTAGT. The CDR3 is 15 amino acids. Per the study methods: Filtering differed since immunoSEQ provided only junctions, with no quality scores. Here immunoSEQ multiplex PCR was the method, and the copy in TCRdb shows in-frame clones only, minus some. That table furnishes V, J and clone size, whereas the DNA furnished D and trimming. This table has 2 million to 3 million clones, over 85% appearing once. CD45RA+ naive and CD45RA-negative memory subsets were separated from CD4+ cells.

The chain recombines TRBV6-4 with TRBJ1-6; D is uncertain. Material: naive CD4+ T cells from PBMCs. Subset: CD45RA+ positively selected. The TCR comes from a man aged 18 to 29 in good health. Some clones in this sample may be carry-over from other donors' samples. The CDR3 region is CASSDLAPMGSPLHF. DNA of the CDR3: TGTGCCAGCAGTGACTTAGCTCCCATGGGTTCACCCCTCCACTTT.